This is a list of T cell receptor beta chains from one sample in a study of T cells in Graves' hyperthyroidism and ophthalmopathy. Via MiXCR, TCRdb re-called the multiplex PCR reads, giving one row per CDR3 protein. The sample consists of more than 600,000 distinct CDR3 sequences, less than 20% of them appearing once. Sequenced sample: blood. The origin of the receptors is a man younger than 35 with Graves' hyperthyroidism. The CDR3 runs from the conserved cysteine through the conserved F or W. The D gene is left open where the match is weak. The listing skips clone size in some rows; elsewhere it reads once, few, many or a size class.

d_gene	v_gene	j_gene	abundance	CDR3nt	CDR3aa
.	TRBV12-3/TRBV12-4	TRBJ2-7	.	TGTGCCAGCAGCTTAGCCGGGGCGGGGAGCTCCTACGAGCAGTACTTC	CASSLAGAGSSYEQYF
.	TRBV27	TRBJ2-2	.	TGTGCCAGCAGGGAGGGTTTAGGTGGGACCGGGGAGCTGTTTTTT	CASREGLGGTGELFF
.	TRBV28	TRBJ1-2	.	TGTGCCAGCATTGACAGCAGAAGCTATGGCTACACCTTC	CASIDSRSYGYTF
TRBD2	TRBV19	TRBJ2-1	few	TGTGCCAGTAGTATAGAAAAAGCGGGGTCTGGGGACAATGAGCAGTTCTTC	CASSIEKAGSGDNEQFF
.	TRBV15	TRBJ1-5	.	TGTGCCACCAGCAGAGATCGGGTGAGGGGGTGGTTTAGCAATCAGCCCCAGCATTTT	CATSRDRVRGWFSNQPQHF
.	TRBV10-3	TRBJ2-7	many	TGTGCCATCAGTGAGCGAAGTAAACGGGCTGGTGAGCAGTACTTC	CAISERSKRAGEQYF
TRBD1	TRBV7-2	TRBJ2-3	many	TGTGCCAGCAGCCCCGAGGGGGCAGTTGAGTATTTT	CASSPEGAVEYF
TRBD1	TRBV4-1	TRBJ1-1	.	TGCGCCAGCAGCCACGCACACAGGGGGCGAGACACTGAAGCTTTCTTT	CASSHAHRGRDTEAFF
.	TRBV5-5	TRBJ2-1	many	TGTGCCAGCAGCTGGGAAGGGTTCCGGACCTACAATGAGCAGTTCTTC	CASSWEGFRTYNEQFF
TRBD1	TRBV3-1	TRBJ2-3	many	TGTGCCAGCAGCCCCGGAACCGGGACAGGAAACACAGATACGCAGTATTTT	CASSPGTGTGNTDTQYF
.	TRBV7-3	TRBJ1-1	.	TGTGCCAGCAGGCTAAGTGCAGTGGGGACTGAAGCTTTCTTT	CASRLSAVGTEAFF
TRBD1	TRBV30	TRBJ2-1	many	TGTGCCAGATCGACAGGGGGTCCCTACAATGAGCAGTTCTTC	CARSTGGPYNEQFF